A selection of T cell receptor beta chains follows, all from one sample in a study of OX40 agonist ivuxolimab in advanced cancers. Data came from immunoSEQ multiplex PCR; TCRdb stores just in-frame clones and leaves some out. This repertoire shows about 94,000 clones, 70% to 90% found once; its top ten account for approximately 0.28%. This specimen was CD4+ or CD8+ T cells sorted from blood, taken in a trial of the OX40 agonist ivuxolimab. The origin of the receptors is an adult with an advanced solid tumor such as melanoma, head and neck, liver or kidney cancer. CDR3s include the opening cysteine and the closing phenylalanine or tryptophan.

TRBJ1-2 TRBV5-6 15 CASAEYSRKTYGYTF
TRBJ1-4 TRBV16 15 CASSSQGASNEKLFF
TRBJ1-3 TRBV11-3 14 CASSLIQGGNTIYF
TRBJ2-3 TRBV5-6 15 CASSLGQLSTDTQYF
TRBJ2-1 TRBV11-2 15 CASSTRTALSNEQFF
TRBJ2-6 TRBV29-1 12 CSAEAGANVLTF
TRBJ2-3 TRBV6-5 12 CASRDLADTQYF
TRBJ2-7 TRBV2 12 CASSLGLYEQYF
TRBJ2-7 TRBV5-1 11 CASSPDGPGYF
TRBJ1-5 TRBV7-9 15 CASSTGTATDQPQHF
TRBJ2-1 TRBV15 15 CATIPTAGSHNEQFF
TRBJ2-7 TRBV27 13 CASARTGEDEQYF
TRBJ2-2 TRBV19 16 CASSLWDSLGIGELFF
TRBJ2-3 TRBV7-9 15 CASSLRQGSTDTQYF
TRBJ1-3 TRBV4-2 15 CASSQATGWSNTIYF
TRBJ2-7 TRBV9 13 CASSVAHVGEQYF
TRBJ2-3 TRBV29-1 13 CSERELRTDTQYF
TRBJ1-6 TRBV7-2 18 CASSQQGGGRSYNSPLHF
TRBJ2-7 TRBV5-6 13 CASSLGGLGEQYF
TRBJ2-1 TRBV7-2 14 CASSLARGSLQQFF
TRBJ2-3 TRBV7-9 16 CASSPRGVKSRDTQYF
TRBJ2-3 TRBV7-3 18 CASSPGTGGLQSTDTQYF
TRBJ2-2 TRBV5-1 14 CASSSGTAPGELFF
TRBJ1-4 TRBV5-1 15 CASSDHRATNEKLFF
TRBJ2-5 TRBV5-5 14 CASSLRGSGETQYF
TRBJ1-3 TRBV28 12 CASSLSGNTIYF
TRBJ1-2 TRBV30 14 CAWSPGEGNYGYTF
TRBJ2-3 TRBV29-1 12 CSVDINTDTQYF
TRBJ2-2 TRBV27 16 CASSPTRTGGHGELFF
TRBJ2-3 TRBV4-3 12 CASSQGPDTQYF
TRBJ2-2 TRBV20-1 11 CSARGTGELFF
TRBJ2-3 TRBV5-1 16 CASSPTSGGFTDTQYF
TRBJ2-3 TRBV9 15 CASSETGFSTDTQYF
TRBJ1-1 TRBV15 15 CATSKGVGTNTEAFF
TRBJ1-1 TRBV18 15 CASSPPTGVNTEAFF
TRBJ2-3 TRBV10-1 15 CASSDRAGSTDTQYF
TRBJ2-5 TRBV5-1 15 CASSPRRGAQETQYF
TRBJ2-1 TRBV9 17 CASSVGERGGSYNEQFF
TRBJ2-7 TRBV5-1 18 CASSPHPVGQGSSYEQYF
TRBJ2-1 TRBV11-2 14 CASSALRAWNEQFF
TRBJ1-6 TRBV30 14 CAWRDAGGGRPLHF
TRBJ2-3 TRBV15 15 CATSRPGGSTDTQYF
TRBJ2-7 TRBV19 14 CASSMDLSAYEQYF
TRBJ2-1 TRBV4-1 15 CASSPLGGSYNEQFF